The 29 T cell receptor beta chains below come from one sample, sequenced in a study of identical twins. TCRdb called the 5' RACE reads again in MiXCR, with one record for every CDR3 protein. Of about 530,000 distinct CDR3 sequences in the sample, nearly 15% were seen once. This same sample was also part of a study on yellow fever vaccine responses in identical twins.

Sequenced sample: CD4+ T cells sorted from blood. Receptors were obtained from a woman under 30 in good health.

This clonotype appeared many times. The chain recombines TRBV29-1 with TRBJ2-1, with D perhaps TRBD1 or TRBD2 (5 bases each). Looked up from germline, CDR1 is SQVTM and CDR2 is ANQGSEA. The ends were cut back, 6 bases at V and 7 bases at J, with 16 bases in the middle. This CDR3 spans 13 amino acids. CDR3 nucleotide sequence: TGCAGCGTGCCCTATGGGGGTTTGAATGAGCAGTTCTTC. The encoded protein is CSVPYGGLNEQFF.

The chain carries TRBV2 and TRBJ2-3; 9 nucleotides align to TRBD2. CDR3 length: 15 residues. Germline V lookup: CDR1 SNHLY, CDR2 FYNNEI. The V and J ends lost 8 bases and 3 bases, in that order; junction bases with no gene match: 9. The CDR3 sequence: CASSGGGRATDTQYF. The CDR3 bases are TGTGCCAGCTCGGGGGGCGGGAGGGCGACAGATACGCAGTATTTT.

The chain couples TRBV9 to TRBJ2-3, with TRBD2 matching 9 bases. The CDR3 consists of 16 residues. The germline V gene has CDR1 SGDLS and CDR2 YYNGEE. Trimming removed 1 base from V and 1 base from J; junction bases left unmatched: 4. CDR3 sequence (DNA): TGTGCCAGCAGCGTATTAGCGGGAGCGGGCACAGATACGCAGTATTTT. Its protein product is CASSVLAGAGTDTQYF.

The chain employs TRBV20-1 and TRBJ2-7, with D uncertain. Trimming shortened V by 2 bases and J by 0 bases, and 11 bases separated the two germline ends. CDR3 length equals 14 residues. Germline V gene data show CDR1 as DFQATT and CDR2 as SNEGSKA (reference sequence). This CDR3 reads CSARRADSSYEQYF. The CDR3 nucleotides are TGCAGTGCTAGACGGGCGGATAGCTCCTACGAGCAGTACTTC.

This chain connects TRBV27 to TRBJ2-1, with 10 bases matching TRBD1. The CDR3 totals 15 residues. J gave up 7 bases and V 8 bases, and 11 bases lay outside the gene matches. CDR1 MNHEY and CDR2 SMNVEV come from the germline V gene (reference sequence). The CDR3 loop is CASYPRTGGRNEQFF. CDR3 coding DNA: TGTGCCAGCTACCCCCGGACAGGGGGAAGAAATGAGCAGTTCTTC.

V usage is TRBV7-8 and J usage is TRBJ2-5; 11 bases align to TRBD1. V trimming: 3 bases; J trimming: 4 bases; junction bases outside the gene matches: 4. From germline, CDR1 is SGHVS and CDR2 FQNEAQ. The CDR3 length is 15 residues. This CDR3 is CASSFRDRGTETQYF. Written as DNA, the CDR3 is TGTGCCAGCAGCTTTCGGGACAGGGGGACAGAGACCCAGTACTTC.

This clonotype turned up a few times. The CDR3 reads CASSLVPSGGPQETQYF. In nucleotides, the CDR3 is TGCGCCAGCAGCTTGGTTCCTAGCGGGGGGCCCCAAGAGACCCAGTACTTC. The gene calls are TRBV5-1 and TRBJ2-5, with 11 bases lining up with TRBD2. Trimming removed 0 bases from V and 1 base from J; junction bases left unmatched: 5. Germline lookup yields CDR1 SGHRS and CDR2 YFSETQ. CDR3 length: 17 amino acids.

This clonotype came up a few times. V usage is TRBV11-3 and J usage is TRBJ2-7; D may correspond to TRBD1 or TRBD2 (5 bases each). This CDR3 region has 14 residues. Trimming removed 11 bases at V and 5 bases at J, with 22 bases between. Germline loops: CDR1 SGHNT, CDR2 YENEEA. The CDR3 DNA reads TGTGCCTCCACCCCGGGGACCGTCGGGGACGAGCAGTACTTC. It translates to CASTPGTVGDEQYF. Combining the CDR3 with reference TRBV11-3 and TRBJ2-7 gives the whole variable domain EAGVVQSPRYKIIEKKQPVAFWCNPISGHNTLYWYLQNLGQGPELLIRYENEEAVDDSQLPKDRFSAERLKGVDSTLKIQPAELGDSAVYLCASTPGTVGDEQYFGPGTRLTVT.

This clonotype occurred a few times. The V call is TRBV5-1, the J call TRBJ1-2; the D gene is possibly TRBD1 (5 bases). V was shortened by 0 bases and J by 4 bases, with 16 bases between the two germline ends. CDR3 length: 16 residues. The germline CDR1 and CDR2 sequences are SGHRS and YFSETQ. The CDR3 DNA reads TGCGCCAGCAGCTTGGAACCCCTGACAGCCCCCTATGGCTACACCTTC. Protein sequence: CASSLEPLTAPYGYTF.

This clonotype occurred a few times. The chain is built from TRBV3-1 and TRBJ2-1, with D tentatively TRBD1 or TRBD2 (6 bases each). The germline CDR1 and CDR2 sequences are LGHDT and YNNKEL (reference sequence). The V end was cut by 5 bases, the J end by 7 bases, with 12 bases between. The CDR3 length is 13 residues. Here the CDR3 reads CASSIGGQNEQFF. CDR3 DNA: TGTGCCAGCAGCATAGGGGGGCAGAATGAGCAGTTCTTC.

This clonotype was recorded a few times. This chain connects TRBV2 to TRBJ2-7; no firm D call. V dropped 6 bases and J dropped 0 bases, with 6 bases sitting between them. Germline CDR1 SNHLY, CDR2 FYNNEI. The CDR3 covers 12 residues. The CDR3 protein is CASSSASYEQYV. In DNA form, the CDR3 reads TGTGCCAGCAGCTCAGCCTCCTACGAGCAGTACGTC.

This clonotype was recorded at least ten times. The gene calls are TRBV18 and TRBJ1-2; 8 bases align to TRBD1. J was trimmed by 4 bases and V by 8 bases; bases with no gene match: 6. In germline, CDR1 is KGHSH, CDR2 LQKENI. The CDR3 totals 13 residues. Here the CDR3 reads CASSPTGGYGYTF. The CDR3 DNA sequence: TGTGCCAGCAGCCCCACAGGGGGCTATGGCTACACCTTC.

This clonotype has a handful of counts. This rearrangement joins TRBV4-1 to TRBJ1-1, with unresolved D. The CDR3 is made up of 13 amino acids. The V end lost 7 bases, the J end lost 4 bases, and 13 bases lay between the germline ends. Germline V lookup: CDR1 MGHRA, CDR2 YSYEKL. The CDR3 here is CASTSPRATEAFF. CDR3 bases: TGCGCCAGCACATCGCCCCGCGCCACTGAAGCTTTCTTT.

The gene calls are TRBV20-1 and TRBJ2-5, with TRBD1 matching over 9 bases. V shed 4 bases, J shed 4 bases, and the junction held 7 bases outside the gene matches. CDR3 length: 14 amino acids. From germline, CDR1 is DFQATT and CDR2 SNEGSKA (reference sequence). CDR3 sequence: CSAKPGQGGETQYF. The CDR3 region has the DNA TGCAGTGCTAAACCGGGACAGGGTGGAGAGACCCAGTACTTC.

This clonotype came up a few times. The CDR3 nucleotides are TGTGCCAGCAGCCCCAGGCTAGCGGTCTACAATGAGCAGTTCTTC. Its translation: CASSPRLAVYNEQFF. The rearrangement joins TRBV7-9 to TRBJ2-1; 7 nucleotides line up with TRBD2. The CDR3 loop spans 15 amino acids. V shed 5 bases, J shed 3 bases, and the junction held 7 bases outside the gene matches. Germline-derived CDR1 and CDR2 are SEHNR and FQNEAQ (reference sequence).

This clonotype was recorded a few times. The chain recombines TRBV6-1 with TRBJ2-3; TRBD1 aligns across 7 bases. The CDR3 loop spans 17 amino acids. Germline assignment: CDR1 MNHNS and CDR2 SASEGT. V shed 8 bases and J 4 bases; nucleotides not matched to a gene: 18. CDR3 amino acids: CASYAARQGLGADTQYF. The CDR3 nucleotides are TGTGCCAGCTACGCCGCCAGACAGGGTCTGGGGGCAGATACGCAGTATTTT.

In its sample, this clonotype was seen a few times. The chain uses TRBV21-1 and TRBJ1-4; the D segment call TRBD1 is taken from the table without a DNA check. TRBV21-1 is tagged as a pseudogene. The CDR3 has 16 amino acids. CDR3 nucleotides: TGTGCCAGCAGCAAAGAGGACAGCCAAAGGGGAAGAAAACTGTTTTTT. It specifies CASSKEDSQRGRKLFF.

This clonotype was observed a handful of times. The genes are TRBV7-8 and TRBJ2-2, with D possibly being TRBD2 (6 bases). The germline V gene has CDR1 SGHVS and CDR2 FQNEAQ. The CDR3 has 15 amino acids. Trimming stripped 1 base from V and 5 bases from J, with 11 bases between. The CDR3 region has the DNA TGTGCCAGCAGCTTAGGCACTAGCTTTACCGGGGAGCTGTTTTTT. This sequence encodes CASSLGTSFTGELFF.

The chain uses TRBV7-8 and TRBJ2-6; a possible D gene is TRBD1 (6 bases). Germline lookup yields CDR1 SGHVS and CDR2 FQNEAQ. Trimming removed 6 bases at V and 4 bases at J, with 10 bases between. This CDR3 has 14 residues. The CDR3 is CASSKDRGANVLTF. DNA of the CDR3: TGTGCCAGCAGTAAGGACAGAGGGGCCAACGTCCTGACTTTC.

The table lists this clonotype with a few counts. This chain joins TRBV15 and TRBJ2-2; tentative D call: TRBD2 (5 bases). Deletions cut 0 bases from V and 0 bases from J, with 17 bases between. Germline CDR1 is LNHNV and CDR2 is YYDKDF (reference sequence). This CDR3 comprises 19 residues. CDR3 coding DNA: TGTGCCACCAGCAGAGATCTAGGAGGCAGGACCACGAACACCGGGGAGCTGTTTTTT. Translated: CATSRDLGGRTTNTGELFF.

This chain connects TRBV5-1 to TRBJ2-7; D might be TRBD1 or TRBD2, each matching 5 bases. Germline lookup yields CDR1 SGHRS and CDR2 YFSETQ. This CDR3 has 16 residues. Trimming left V 3 bases short and J 3 bases short, with 19 bases between. The CDR3 here is CASSSTPGQSGYEQYF. The CDR3 DNA reads TGCGCCAGCAGCTCCACCCCGGGGCAGTCGGGCTACGAGCAGTACTTC. Complete variable domain (other parts from reference TRBV5-1 and TRBJ2-7): KAGVTQTPRYLIKTRGQQVTLSCSPISGHRSVSWYQQTPGQGLQFLFEYFSETQRNKGNFPGRFSGRQFSNSRSEMNVSTLELGDSALYLCASSSTPGQSGYEQYFGPGTRLTVT.

The chain joins TRBV7-6 to TRBJ2-3; a possible D gene is TRBD2 (6 bases). Germline lookup yields CDR1 SGHVS and CDR2 FNYEAQ. The CDR3 has 17 residues. The ends were cut back, 5 bases at V and 3 bases at J, with 21 bases in the middle. The CDR3 spells CASSRGNSLGLTDTQYF. CDR3 in DNA: TGTGCCAGCAGCCGCGGGAACTCGCTGGGGTTGACAGATACGCAGTATTTT.

This clonotype was picked up a small number of times. The V call is TRBV10-3, the J call TRBJ2-1; TRBD2 matches 7 bases. V lost 7 bases to trimming and J lost 1 base; unmatched junction nucleotides: 1. Germline V CDR1 and CDR2: ENHRY, SYGVKD. CDR3 length: 13 residues. In DNA, the CDR3 is TGTGCCATCAACGGGGGGTCCTACAATGAGCAGTTCTTC. This gives the protein CAINGGSYNEQFF.

The CDR3 protein is CSAGRGRAASTDTQYF. The CDR3 nucleotides read TGCAGTGCCGGGAGGGGCCGGGCTGCTAGCACAGATACGCAGTATTTT. The chain combines TRBV20-1 with TRBJ2-3; 8 nucleotides match TRBD2. The germline gives CDR1 DFQATT, CDR2 SNEGSKA (reference sequence). This CDR3 has 16 residues. V was clipped by 6 bases and J by 0 bases; unmatched bases: 11.

This clonotype has a handful of counts. The rearrangement links TRBV5-1 to TRBJ2-1, with D tentatively TRBD2 (6 bases). The CDR3 runs to 16 residues. Germline V lookup: CDR1 SGHRS, CDR2 YFSETQ. Trimming took off 0 bases at V and 2 bases at J, with 12 bases between the two ends. The CDR3, as DNA: TGCGCCAGCAGCTTGGACGGCGGGGCAACCTACAATGAGCAGTTCTTC. Translated, it gives CASSLDGGATYNEQFF.

This clonotype was observed at least ten times. The rearrangement joins TRBV7-6 to TRBJ2-2; D is uncertain. This CDR3 is 12 amino acids long. The V end was cut by 5 bases, the J end by 6 bases, with 7 bases between. Germline CDR1 is SGHVS and CDR2 is FNYEAQ. In DNA, the CDR3 is TGTGCCAGCAGCGAAGAGGCCGGGGAGCTGTTTTTT. Protein product: CASSEEAGELFF.

This clonotype has a count of ten or more. The V and J genes are TRBV20-1 and TRBJ1-2; D unresolved. The CDR3 has 13 amino acids. V shed 5 bases and J shed 4 bases, with 14 bases lying between them. Germline-derived CDR1 and CDR2 are DFQATT and SNEGSKA (reference sequence). In DNA, the CDR3 is TGCAGTGCTTCAGGATCTCAAGGCTATGGCTACACCTTC. This sequence encodes CSASGSQGYGYTF.

This clonotype was observed a few times. The chain uses TRBV5-1 and TRBJ2-3; TRBD2 agrees at 8 bases. Germline V gives CDR1 SGHRS, CDR2 YFSETQ. There are 16 residues in the CDR3. V trimming: 4 bases; J trimming: 2 bases; junction bases outside the gene matches: 9. Here the CDR3 reads CASSPGVAGTTDTQYF. The CDR3 nucleotides are TGCGCCAGCAGCCCTGGGGTAGCGGGGACCACAGATACGCAGTATTTT. The full variable domain, in which reference TRBV5-1 and TRBJ2-3 provide the parts outside the CDR3, is KAGVTQTPRYLIKTRGQQVTLSCSPISGHRSVSWYQQTPGQGLQFLFEYFSETQRNKGNFPGRFSGRQFSNSRSEMNVSTLELGDSALYLCASSPGVAGTTDTQYFGPGTRLTVL.

This clonotype was observed a few times. V and J are TRBV6-5 and TRBJ2-1, with D possibly called TRBD1 or TRBD2 (6 bases each). CDR3 length equals 16 residues. V was pared by 2 bases and J by 5 bases, with 16 bases between. Germline CDR1 reads MNHEY; CDR2 reads SVGAGI. Written as DNA, the CDR3 is TGTGCCAGCAGTTACGGGGGGCATTGGATAAACAATGAGCAGTTCTTC. This codes for CASSYGGHWINNEQFF.